This T cell receptor (beta chain) was recorded in a study of cytomegalovirus exposure and HLA in healthy donors. Study details: A subsequent analysis stated that the 100 to 150 validation repertoires were run on the same platform as the roughly 620 first-cohort repertoires. Study-level findings and limits: In vitro assays verified that a few CMV-associated chains recognized CMV antigens specifically. High sensitivity and specificity were reportedly achieved when the classifier diagnosed cytomegalovirus status. The study listed some 160 cytomegalovirus-associated TCR beta chains.

CDR3 length: 16 amino acids. The method was immunoSEQ multiplex PCR; TCRdb's version includes in-frame clones alone and lacks a portion of them. This table holds 200,000 to 300,000 clones, roughly nine tenths found once. With regard to this clone: Its target is not known.

This clonotype was obtained from a man between 18 and 35 years old in good health and CMV-seropositive. Sequences were obtained from PBMCs. V is TRBV21-1 and J is TRBJ2-7. TRBV21-1 is a pseudogene locus. DNA of the CDR3: TGTGCCAGCAGCACAACCGCCCCAGCTCCCGCCTACGAGCAGTACTTC. This encodes CASSTTAPAPAYEQYF.